This T cell receptor beta chain was recovered during a study of blood T cell repertoires in COVID-19. Per the germline V gene, CDR1 is SGHTA and CDR2 is FQGNSA. The V end lost 5 bases, the J end lost 0 bases, and 11 bases lay between the germline ends. The CDR3 covers 15 residues. Assay: immunoSEQ multiplex PCR; the TCRdb copy retains only in-frame clones and omits some. The sample shows under 200,000 clones, approximately 83% of them seen only once. V usage is TRBV7-2 and J usage is TRBJ2-4; D remains ambiguous. The receptor's source is a man aged 65 to 85 who had recovered from COVID-19. Sequenced input: peripheral blood. The CDR3 region has the DNA TGTGCCAGCAGCCCCGACATACTAGCCAAAAACATTCAGTACTTC. Encoded protein: CASSPDILAKNIQYF.